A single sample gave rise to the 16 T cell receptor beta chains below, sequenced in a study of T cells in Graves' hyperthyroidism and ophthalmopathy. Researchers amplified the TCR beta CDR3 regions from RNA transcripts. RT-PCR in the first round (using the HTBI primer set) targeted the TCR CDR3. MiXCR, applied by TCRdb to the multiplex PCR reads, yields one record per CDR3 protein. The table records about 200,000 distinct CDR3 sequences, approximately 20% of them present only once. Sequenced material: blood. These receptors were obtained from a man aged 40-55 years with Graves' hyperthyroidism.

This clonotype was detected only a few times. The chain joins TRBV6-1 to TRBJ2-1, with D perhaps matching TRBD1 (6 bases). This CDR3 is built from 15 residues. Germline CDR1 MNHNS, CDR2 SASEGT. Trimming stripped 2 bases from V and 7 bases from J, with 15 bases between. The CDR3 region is CASSEHRVGGNEQFF. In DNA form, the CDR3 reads TGTGCCAGCAGTGAACACAGGGTGGGCGGGAATGAGCAGTTCTTC.

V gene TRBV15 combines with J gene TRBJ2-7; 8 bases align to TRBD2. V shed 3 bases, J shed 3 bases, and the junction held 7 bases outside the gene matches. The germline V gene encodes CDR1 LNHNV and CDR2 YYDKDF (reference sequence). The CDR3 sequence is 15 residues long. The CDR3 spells CATSSSTGGYYEQYF. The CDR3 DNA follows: TGTGCCACCAGCAGCTCCACGGGGGGGTACTACGAGCAGTACTTC.

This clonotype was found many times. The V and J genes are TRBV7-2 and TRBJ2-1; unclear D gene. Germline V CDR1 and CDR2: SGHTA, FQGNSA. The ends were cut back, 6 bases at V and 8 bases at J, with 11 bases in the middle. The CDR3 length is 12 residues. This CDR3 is CASSPVGYEQFF. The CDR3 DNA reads TGTGCCAGCAGTCCTGTTGGGTATGAGCAGTTCTTC.

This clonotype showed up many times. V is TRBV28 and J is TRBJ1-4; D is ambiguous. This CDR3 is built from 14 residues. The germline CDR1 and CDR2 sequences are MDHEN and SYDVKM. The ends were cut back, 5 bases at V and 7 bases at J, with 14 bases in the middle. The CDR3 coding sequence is TGTGCCAGCAGTCTCCTGGGAGGCCCTGAAAAACTGTTTTTT. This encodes CASSLLGGPEKLFF.

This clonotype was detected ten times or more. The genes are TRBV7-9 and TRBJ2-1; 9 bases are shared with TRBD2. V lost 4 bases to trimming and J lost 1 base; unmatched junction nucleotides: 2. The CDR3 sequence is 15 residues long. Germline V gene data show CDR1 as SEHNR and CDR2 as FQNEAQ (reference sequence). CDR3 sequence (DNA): TGTGCCAGCAGCTCTAGCGGGGTTTCCTACAATGAGCAGTTCTTC. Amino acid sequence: CASSSSGVSYNEQFF.

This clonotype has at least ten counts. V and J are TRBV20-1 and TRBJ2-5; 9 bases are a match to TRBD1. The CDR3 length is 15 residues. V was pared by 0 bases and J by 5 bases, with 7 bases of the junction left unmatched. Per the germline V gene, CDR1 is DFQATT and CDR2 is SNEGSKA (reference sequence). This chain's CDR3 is CSARDIAGTGETQYF. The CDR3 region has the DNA TGCAGTGCTAGAGATATCGCCGGGACAGGGGAGACCCAGTACTTC.

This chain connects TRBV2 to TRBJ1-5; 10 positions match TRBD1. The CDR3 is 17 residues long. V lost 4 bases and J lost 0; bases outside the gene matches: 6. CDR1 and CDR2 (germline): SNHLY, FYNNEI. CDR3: CASSAGTGDYSNQPQHF. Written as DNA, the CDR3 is TGTGCCAGCAGTGCCGGGACAGGGGATTATAGCAATCAGCCCCAGCATTTT.

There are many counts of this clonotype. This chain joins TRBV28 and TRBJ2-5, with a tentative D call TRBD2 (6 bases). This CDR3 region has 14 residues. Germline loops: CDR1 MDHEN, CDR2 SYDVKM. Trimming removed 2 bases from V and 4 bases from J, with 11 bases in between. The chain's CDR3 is CASSLVGRGETQYF. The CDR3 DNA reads TGTGCCAGCAGTTTAGTAGGGCGGGGAGAGACCCAGTACTTC.

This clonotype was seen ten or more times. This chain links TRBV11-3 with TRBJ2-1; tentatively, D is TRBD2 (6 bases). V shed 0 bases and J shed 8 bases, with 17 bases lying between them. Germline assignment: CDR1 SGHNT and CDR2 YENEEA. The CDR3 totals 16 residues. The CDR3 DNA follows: TGTGCCAGCAGCTTAGAGTCCGGCGGGGCGAGCGATGAGCAGTTCTTC. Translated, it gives CASSLESGGASDEQFF.

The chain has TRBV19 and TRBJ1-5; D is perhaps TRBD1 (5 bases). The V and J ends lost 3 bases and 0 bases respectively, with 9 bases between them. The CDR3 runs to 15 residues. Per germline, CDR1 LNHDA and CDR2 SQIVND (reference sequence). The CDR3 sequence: CASSIGTASNQPQHF. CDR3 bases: TGTGCCAGTAGTATCGGGACGGCTAGCAATCAGCCCCAGCATTTT. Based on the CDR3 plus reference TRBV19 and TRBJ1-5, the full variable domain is DGGITQSPKYLFRKEGQNVTLSCEQNLNHDAMYWYRQDPGQGLRLIYYSQIVNDFQKGDIAEGYSVSREKKESFPLTVTSAQKNPTAFYLCASSIGTASNQPQHFGDGTRLSIL.

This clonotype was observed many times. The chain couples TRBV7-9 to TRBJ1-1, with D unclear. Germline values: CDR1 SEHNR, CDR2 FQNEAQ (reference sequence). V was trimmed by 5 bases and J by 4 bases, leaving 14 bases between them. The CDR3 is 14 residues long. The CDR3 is CASSTSILGTEAFF. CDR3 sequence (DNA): TGTGCCAGCAGCACTAGCATTTTGGGCACTGAAGCTTTCTTT.

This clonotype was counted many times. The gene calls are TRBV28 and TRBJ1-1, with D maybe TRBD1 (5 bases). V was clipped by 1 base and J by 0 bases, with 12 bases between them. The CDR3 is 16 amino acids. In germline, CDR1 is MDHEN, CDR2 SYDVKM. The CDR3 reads CASSLSDSLLNTEAFF. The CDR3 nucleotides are TGTGCCAGCAGTTTATCAGACAGTCTCTTGAACACTGAAGCTTTCTTT.

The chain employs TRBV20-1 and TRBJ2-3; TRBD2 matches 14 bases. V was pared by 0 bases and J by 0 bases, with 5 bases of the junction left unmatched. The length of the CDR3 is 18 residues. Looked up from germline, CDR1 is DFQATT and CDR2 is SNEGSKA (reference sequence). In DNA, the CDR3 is TGCAGTGCTAGAGAGAGACTAGCGGGAGGGCCTAGCACAGATACGCAGTATTTT. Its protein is CSARERLAGGPSTDTQYF.

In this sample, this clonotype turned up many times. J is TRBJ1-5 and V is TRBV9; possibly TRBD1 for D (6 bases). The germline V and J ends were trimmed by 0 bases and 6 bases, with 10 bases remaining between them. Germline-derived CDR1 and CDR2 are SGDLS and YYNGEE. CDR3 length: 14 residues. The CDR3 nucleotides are TGTGCCAGCAGCGTAGAGGACAGAGCTCAGCCCCAGCATTTT. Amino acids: CASSVEDRAQPQHF.

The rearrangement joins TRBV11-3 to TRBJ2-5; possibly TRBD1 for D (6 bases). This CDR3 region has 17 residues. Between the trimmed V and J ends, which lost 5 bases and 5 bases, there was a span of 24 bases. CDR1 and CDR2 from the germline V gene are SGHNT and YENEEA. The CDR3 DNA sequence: TGTGCCAGCAGCGCCGGACAGCTCAACACAAGAGGGGAGACCCAGTACTTC. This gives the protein CASSAGQLNTRGETQYF.

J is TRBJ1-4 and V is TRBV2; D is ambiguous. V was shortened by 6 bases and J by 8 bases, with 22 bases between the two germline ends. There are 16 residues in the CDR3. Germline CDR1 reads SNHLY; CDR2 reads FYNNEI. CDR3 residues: CASSADRVGVKEKLFF. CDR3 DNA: TGTGCCAGCAGCGCTGACCGCGTGGGAGTGAAGGAAAAACTGTTTTTT.